This T cell receptor (beta chain) was obtained from a study of blood T cell repertoires in COVID-19. This CDR3 spans 13 amino acids. With 2 bases removed from V and 1 base from J, the gap between germline ends came to 5 bases. Clones were read by immunoSEQ multiplex PCR, and TCRdb kept only the in-frame ones, dropping some. The sample gives roughly 200,000 clones, around 85% of which show up once; approximately 18% is in the top ten. Which cohort a participant joined came from the clinical history participants gave. The source of this sequence is a man aged 35 to 55 who had recovered from COVID-19. The chain employs TRBV12-3 or TRBV12-4 and TRBJ1-1; D is undetermined. Sequencing used PBMCs or T cells enriched from blood (not recorded which). CDR3 DNA: TGTGCCAGCAGTTTATGGGCGAACACTGAAGCTTTCTTT. This translates into CASSLWANTEAFF.